These T cell receptor beta chains were read from a single sample in a study of shared clonotypes between healthy human individuals. Method: immunoSEQ multiplex PCR; TCRdb's copy keeps in-frame clones and lacks some. Counted here are under 1,900,000 clones, 98% occurring once; the ten biggest clones make up roughly 0.35%. Sequencing was performed on naive CD4+ T cells sorted from blood. Source of these receptors: a man younger than 40 in good health. CDR3s leave out the opening cysteine and the closing phenylalanine or tryptophan.

cdr3_aa	j_call	v_call
ASSPAVLAADNEQF	TRBJ2-1	TRBV18
AWSVGTTYEQY	TRBJ2-7	TRBV30
ASSFGDRGHSEQY	TRBJ2-7	TRBV5-1
ASKGSTTAYNEQF	TRBJ2-1	TRBV27
ASSFPGQGASEAF	TRBJ1-1	TRBV5-1
ASSVLGTYNEQF	TRBJ2-1	TRBV9
AISEGRLETQY	TRBJ2-5	TRBV10-3
ASSSKDGVWTEAF	TRBJ1-1	TRBV7-9
ASSLEPVWSSYEQY	TRBJ2-7	TRBV7-4
ASSLERVYEQY	TRBJ2-7	TRBV7-2
ASSLDRWEPQH	TRBJ1-5	TRBV28
ASSFGTSSYNEQF	TRBJ2-1	TRBV5-4
ASGSASGRIDEQF	TRBJ2-1	TRBV5-1
ASSRGPGPNYGYT	TRBJ1-2	TRBV5-5
SVDGGTGEY	TRBJ2-7	TRBV29-1
ASYQTMNTEAF	TRBJ1-1	TRBV6-1
ASSYEREGYEQY	TRBJ2-7	TRBV6-6
ASSLSGTPYEQY	TRBJ2-7	TRBV7-2
ASSVVVGDTQY	TRBJ2-3	TRBV9
ASSQDGQQEKLF	TRBJ1-4	TRBV4-3
ASSSGTAVSYEQY	TRBJ2-7	TRBV5-1
ASRNREANTEAF	TRBJ1-1	TRBV4-3
ASSLRPTNEKLF	TRBJ1-4	TRBV28
ASSLVGETQY	TRBJ2-5	TRBV11-2
ASSIQSLFPGDGYT	TRBJ1-2	TRBV7-9
ASSPHWQGNAEAF	TRBJ1-1	TRBV27
ASSLGTGYYEQY	TRBJ2-7	TRBV6-5
SVREDIAKNIQY	TRBJ2-4	TRBV29-1
ASSREGAVNEKLF	TRBJ1-4	TRBV7-9
ASRSADEQY	TRBJ2-7	TRBV4-1
ASRSGGAEQF	TRBJ2-1	TRBV28
AISQGGTEAF	TRBJ1-1	TRBV10-3
ATWAGLNGYT	TRBJ1-2	TRBV10-3
ASSDRGGAPLNEQF	TRBJ2-1	TRBV2
ASSFGLAGVGEQF	TRBJ2-1	TRBV5-1
ASRSSNQPQH	TRBJ1-5	TRBV19
ASSQQGFFGSYT	TRBJ1-2	TRBV4-1
ASSLGTGHGYT	TRBJ1-2	TRBV9
ASSPGTSGYYEQY	TRBJ2-7	TRBV7-8
ASIPGWLGNTIY	TRBJ1-3	TRBV7-2
ASTPVPGSYNEQF	TRBJ2-1	TRBV28
ASSRRQGREETDTQY	TRBJ2-3	TRBV9
ASRRERAAYEQY	TRBJ2-7	TRBV2
ASRHTEQETQY	TRBJ2-5	TRBV28
ASSFLASGSNIQY	TRBJ2-4	TRBV5-4
ASSTAGGLTDTQY	TRBJ2-3	TRBV18
ASSVATGGYEQY	TRBJ2-7	TRBV9
ASSVGTAARNTIY	TRBJ1-3	TRBV18